What follows describes a single T cell receptor beta chain. As yet, its antigen is unknown. The germline gene is not matched at one end of the junction; a read error may be the cause. The sample belongs to a study of tumor and adjacent non-tumor tissue in lung cancer. Study information: On average, productive TCRbeta reads reached about 4.4 million per sample.

Three rounds of nested PCR, following a modified ARM-PCR protocol, produced the TCRbeta library. TCRdb re-called the multiplex PCR reads with MiXCR, one entry per CDR3 protein. The table records some 99,000 distinct CDR3 sequences, 75% of them present only once. No cell sorting was done before RNA was extracted from the tissue. Study-wide points: Tumor TCR diversity, when higher, was linked to shorter survival. Tumor repertoires had a smaller top 100 clone share than normal lung.

This CDR3 is 14 amino acids long. In germline, CDR1 is SGHAT, CDR2 FQDESV (reference sequence). The sequence was collected from a woman aged 55-69 years with non-small cell lung cancer. Sequences were obtained from lung tumor tissue. The gene calls are TRBV11-1 and TRBJ2-1; possibly TRBD1 for D (5 bases). The end of the DNA is better explained by TRBJ2-7, so the J call may be wrong. The CDR3 loop is CAGSRASSYNEQYF. The CDR3 nucleotides read TGTGCCGGCAGCAGGGCAAGCTCCTACAATGAGCAGTACTTC.